The entry that follows covers one TCR beta chain sequence. Its target antigen remains unknown. No much larger clone is present one base from it, and per-base qualities are unavailable. Peripheral blood CD8+ and CD4+ T cells from healthy donors, Susac syndrome patients and multiple sclerosis patients were profiled by high-throughput TCR beta sequencing. The Susac syndrome patients fulfilled recently defined diagnostic criteria for either definite or probable disease. Bulk CD8+ and CD4+ T cells were purified magnetically by negative isolation, whereas CD8+ TEMRA cells were enriched by FACS. Blood was drawn into EDTA tubes, processed within 24 hours, and PBMCs were isolated by density gradient centrifugation. PBMCs destined for TCR sequencing were cryopreserved in liquid nitrogen and later thawed in a 37 °C water bath. The sorted or isolated CD4+, CD8+ and CD8+ TEMRA cells reached a purity of at least 90%.

This entry is derived from a study of CD8 T cells in Susac syndrome (dated by TCRdb to between 2019 and 2020). Regarding the study in general: Among the sequenced Susac syndrome patients, 5 or 6 had clinically active disease and 8 or 9 were in clinical remission. At blood withdrawal, Susac syndrome patients were therapy-naive, treated with corticosteroids (with IVIg additionally given to some), or treated with IVIg alone. Whether CD8+ T cell activation and differentiation in Susac syndrome was antigen driven was tested using repertoire sequencing. Points the paper makes about the study in general: The number of individuals in the TCR sequencing and HLA analysis was recognized as being relatively small. In patients with Susac syndrome, the CD4+ T cell repertoire showed no detectable clonal expansion.

V is cut back by 8 bases and J by 5 bases, with 17 bases in the junction unmatched. From the cysteine through the phenylalanine, the CDR3 covers 16 amino acids. This entry keeps only the CDR3 DNA: 48 bases, framed from base 1. The germline V gene supplies CDR1 SQVTM and CDR2 ANQGSEA. RNA was extracted using the RNeasy kit, and about 0.5 to 1 ug of the RNA was reverse transcribed with random hexamers. The immunoSEQ multiplex PCR assay, covering 54 Vbeta and 13 Jbeta segments, was used to amplify TCR beta CDR3 regions. PCR amplification bias was corrected by using a synthetic template baseline for primer optimization and computational correction. Per the original workflow: Only productive sequences were kept, with reads annotated to V, D and J genes according to IMGT and analyzed in immunoSEQ Analyzer. Clonality was calculated as one minus the Shannon entropy normalized by log2 of the number of productive unique sequences. For each patient and control, public and private clones were evaluated among the 100 most prevalent clones. Susac-specific clones were defined as absent from healthy and MS cohorts, some 1,000 published viral clones and other ImmuneACCESS disease sequences. TCRdb ran its own pipeline on the public reads, namely fastp trimming at Q25 and MiXCR clone calling, and kept in-frame beta chains. Every CDR3 protein is listed once, alongside the most common genes and DNA of its rows. The V and J calls here are based on TCRdb, not the publication. This sample is represented by roughly 250,000 distinct CDR3 sequences; 90% to 96% of them were singletons. Under 0.12% of the sample belongs to the ten largest clones.

The receptor chain draws on TRBV29-1 and TRBJ2-7; the junction holds 11 bases that match TRBD2. Sequencing was done on a sample of CD4+ T cells from PBMCs. This clonotype was sampled from a human donor with Susac syndrome. The DNA sequence follows: TGCAGCATCGCCGGGACTAGCGGCTCCCCAGGGGACGAGCAGTACTTC. Translated, it reads CSIAGTSGSPGDEQYF.